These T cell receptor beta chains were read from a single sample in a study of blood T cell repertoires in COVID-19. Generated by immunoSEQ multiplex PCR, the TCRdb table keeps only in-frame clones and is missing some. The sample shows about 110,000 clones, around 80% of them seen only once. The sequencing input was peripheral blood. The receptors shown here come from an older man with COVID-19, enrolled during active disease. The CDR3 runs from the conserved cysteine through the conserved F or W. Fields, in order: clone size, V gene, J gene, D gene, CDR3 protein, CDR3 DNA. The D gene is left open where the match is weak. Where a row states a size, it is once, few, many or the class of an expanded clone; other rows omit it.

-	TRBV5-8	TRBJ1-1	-	CASSLVLTEAFF	TGTGCCAGCAGCTTGGTTCTCACTGAAGCTTTCTTT
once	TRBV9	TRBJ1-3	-	CASSGGHISGNTIYF	TGTGCCAGCAGCGGCGGACACATCTCTGGAAACACCATATATTTT
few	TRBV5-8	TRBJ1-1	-	CASSLDRAFF	TGTGCCAGCAGCTTGGACAGAGCTTTCTTT
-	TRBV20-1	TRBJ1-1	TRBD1	CSASLGGNTEAFF	TGCAGTGCTAGTTTAGGGGGCAACACTGAAGCTTTCTTT
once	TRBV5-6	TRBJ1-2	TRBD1	CASSFRDRLRGGYTF	TGTGCCAGCAGCTTCCGGGACAGGCTAAGAGGTGGCTACACCTTC
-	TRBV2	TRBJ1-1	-	CASSRTSTVTEAFF	TGTGCCAGCAGCCGCACATCGACTGTCACTGAAGCTTTCTTT
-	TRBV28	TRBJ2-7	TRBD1	CASSFFSGGLTYEQYF	TGTGCCAGCAGTTTTTTCTCAGGGGGCTTGACCTACGAGCAGTACTTC
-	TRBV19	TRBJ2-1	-	CASSNRGGDEQFF	TGTGCCAGTAGTAATCGGGGTGGGGATGAGCAGTTCTTC
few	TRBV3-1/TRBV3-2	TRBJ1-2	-	CASSQGLGVTYGYTF	TGTGCCAGCAGCCAAGGTCTAGGGGTCACGTATGGCTACACCTTC
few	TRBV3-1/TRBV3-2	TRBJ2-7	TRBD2	CASSPLAGLIYEQYF	TGTGCCAGCAGCCCTCTAGCGGGACTCATTTACGAGCAGTACTTC
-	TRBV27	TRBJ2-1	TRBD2	CASRGAGGYNEQFF	TGTGCCAGCAGGGGAGCGGGAGGGTACAATGAGCAGTTCTTC
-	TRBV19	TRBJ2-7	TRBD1	CASSVGQGFYEQYF	TGTGCCAGTAGCGTGGGACAGGGATTTTACGAGCAGTACTTC
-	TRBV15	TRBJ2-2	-	CATRDGTLNTGELFF	TGTGCCACCCGCGACGGGACACTGAACACCGGGGAGCTGTTTTTT
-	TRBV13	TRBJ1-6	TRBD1	CASSLMGDSFYNSPLHF	TGTGCCAGCAGCTTGATGGGGGACAGTTTCTATAATTCACCCCTCCACTTT
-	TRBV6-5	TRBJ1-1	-	CASSSGGTEAFF	TGTGCCAGCAGTTCGGGGGGCACTGAAGCTTTCTTT
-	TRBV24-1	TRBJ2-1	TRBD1	CATSDGTGGNEQFF	TGTGCCACCAGTGATGGGACAGGGGGCAATGAGCAGTTCTTC
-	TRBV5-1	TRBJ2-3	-	CASSASGTDTQYF	TGCGCCAGCAGCGCCTCAGGGACAGATACGCAGTATTTT
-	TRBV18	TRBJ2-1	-	CASSPPSEGEQFF	TGTGCCAGCTCACCACCGTCAGAGGGTGAGCAGTTCTTC
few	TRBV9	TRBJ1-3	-	CASSLQEGSGNTIYF	TGTGCCAGCAGCCTGCAGGAGGGATCTGGAAACACCATATATTTT
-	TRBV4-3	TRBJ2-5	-	CASSRDIGRTQYF	TGCGCCAGCAGCCGAGACATCGGGAGGACCCAGTACTTC
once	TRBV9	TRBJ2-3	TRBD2	CASSVGLAVSTDTQYF	TGTGCCAGCAGCGTAGGACTAGCGGTGAGCACAGATACGCAGTATTTT
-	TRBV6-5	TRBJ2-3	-	CASTREGTDTQYF	TGTGCCAGCACCAGGGAAGGCACAGATACGCAGTATTTT
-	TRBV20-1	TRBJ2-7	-	CSARRGYEQYF	TGCAGTGCTAGACGGGGCTACGAGCAGTACTTC
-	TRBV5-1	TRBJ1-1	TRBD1	CASSFGDRGSVAFF	TGCGCCAGCAGCTTTGGGGACAGGGGTTCGGTTGCTTTCTTT
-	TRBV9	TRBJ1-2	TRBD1	CASSVRQGAGGYTF	TGTGCCAGCAGCGTGCGACAGGGGGCGGGTGGCTACACCTTC
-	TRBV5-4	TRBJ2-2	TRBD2	CASSSDWGEGSNTGELFF	TGTGCCAGCAGCTCCGACTGGGGGGAGGGAAGCAACACCGGGGAGCTGTTTTTT
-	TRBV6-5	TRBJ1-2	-	CASSLQGLDGYTF	TGTGCCAGCAGTTTACAGGGTCTAGATGGCTACACCTTC
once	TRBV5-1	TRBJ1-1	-	CASTRQGGTEAFF	TGCGCCAGCACCCGCCAGGGTGGCACTGAAGCTTTCTTT
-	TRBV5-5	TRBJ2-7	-	CASSWGQDYEQYF	TGTGCCAGCAGTTGGGGCCAAGACTACGAGCAGTACTTC
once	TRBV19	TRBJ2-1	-	CASSRSPGNEQFF	TGTGCCAGTAGCCGAAGTCCGGGCAATGAGCAGTTCTTC
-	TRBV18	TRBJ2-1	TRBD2	CASSPSGLAGVGRIF	TGTGCCAGCTCACCGTCGGGACTAGCGGGAGTGGGCCGGATCTTC
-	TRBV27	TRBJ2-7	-	CASSLGGESYEQYF	TGTGCCAGCAGTTTGGGCGGGGAGTCCTACGAGCAGTACTTC
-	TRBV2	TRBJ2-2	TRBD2	CASSISGRGTGELFF	TGTGCCAGCAGTATTAGCGGGAGGGGGACCGGGGAGCTGTTTTTT
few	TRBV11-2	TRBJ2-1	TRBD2	CASSLGTSGEAYNEQFF	TGTGCCAGCAGCTTAGGGACTAGCGGGGAAGCCTACAATGAGCAGTTCTTC
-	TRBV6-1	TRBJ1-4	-	CASSDVSAGRDEKLFF	TGTGCCAGCAGTGACGTTAGTGCGGGGAGGGATGAAAAACTGTTTTTT
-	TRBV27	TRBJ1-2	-	CASTQDQRGYTF	TGTGCCAGCACCCAGGACCAGCGGGGCTACACCTTC
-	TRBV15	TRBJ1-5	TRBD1	CATSRETGGGQPQHF	TGTGCCACCAGCAGAGAAACAGGGGGCGGTCAGCCCCAGCATTTT
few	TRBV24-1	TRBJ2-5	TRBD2	CATSDGLAGGPGETQYF	TGTGCCACCAGTGATGGGCTAGCGGGAGGGCCGGGTGAGACCCAGTACTTC
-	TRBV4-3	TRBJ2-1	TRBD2	CASSLSGAAYNEQFF	TGCGCCAGCAGCCTTAGCGGGGCTGCCTACAATGAGCAGTTCTTC
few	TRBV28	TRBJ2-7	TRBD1	CASTPSATGGNEQYF	TGTGCCAGCACCCCGTCCGCGACAGGGGGCAACGAGCAGTACTTC
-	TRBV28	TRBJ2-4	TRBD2	CASSLPPTSGSRVAKNIQYF	TGTGCCAGCAGTTTACCCCCCACTAGCGGGAGCCGCGTAGCCAAAAACATTCAGTACTTC
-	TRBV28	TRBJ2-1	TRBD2	CASITSGGVYNEQFF	TGTGCCAGCATAACTAGCGGGGGGGTTTACAATGAGCAGTTCTTC
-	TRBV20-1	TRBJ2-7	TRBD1	CSGQGDYEQYF	TGCAGCGGACAGGGAGACTACGAGCAGTACTTC
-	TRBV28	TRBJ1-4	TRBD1	CASSRQGASEKLFF	TGTGCCAGCAGTCGACAGGGGGCGAGTGAAAAACTGTTTTTT
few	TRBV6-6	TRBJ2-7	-	CASSYGWTSYEQYF	TGTGCCAGCAGTTACGGATGGACTTCCTACGAGCAGTACTTC
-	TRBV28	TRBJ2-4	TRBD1	CASSPQGAEDIQYF	TGTGCCAGCAGTCCCCAGGGGGCTGAGGACATTCAGTACTTC
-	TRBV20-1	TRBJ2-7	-	CSAPGPPEQYF	TGCAGTGCTCCAGGCCCGCCCGAGCAGTACTTC